These T cell receptor beta chains were read from a single sample in a study of shared T cell receptors in the human thymus. The protocol was immunoSEQ multiplex PCR, while the TCRdb copy is restricted to in-frame clones and leaves out a portion. This repertoire shows tens of thousands of clones, 90% to 95% found once; its top ten account for less than 0.04%. Sample: thymocytes. These receptors were obtained from a human donor. Each CDR3 is given with its conserved first and last residue. The D gene is left open where the match is weak. For some rows the clone size is stated as once, few or many, or as a class when expanded; others skip it.

NA | NA | TRBJ1-3 | TRBV19 | CASSSGAGGGNTIYF | TGTGCCAGTAGTAGCGGGGCTGGAGGTGGAAACACCATATATTTT
NA | TRBD1 | TRBJ1-5 | TRBV5-1 | CASLPDRDLLDSNQPQHF | TGCGCCAGCCTCCCCGACAGGGACCTCCTCGATAGCAATCAGCCCCAGCATTTT
once | TRBD2 | TRBJ2-7 | TRBV5-4 | CASSLRKFPGLAKTYEQYF | TGTGCCAGCAGCCTAAGGAAATTTCCGGGACTAGCAAAAACCTACGAGCAGTACTTC
few | TRBD1 | TRBJ2-2 | TRBV11-2 | CASSLPYGQGKDTGELFF | TGTGCCAGCAGCTTACCGTATGGACAGGGAAAGGACACCGGGGAGCTGTTTTTT
NA | TRBD1 | TRBJ2-6 | TRBV19 | CASSIGWGQGRSGANVLTF | TGTGCCAGTAGTATAGGATGGGGACAGGGCCGCTCTGGGGCCAACGTCCTGACTTTC
NA | TRBD1 | TRBJ2-2 | TRBV19 | CASSITGGTGELFF | TGTGCCAGTAGTATTACAGGGGGAACCGGGGAGCTGTTTTTT
NA | TRBD2 | TRBJ2-4 | TRBV27 | CASRSARLAENIQYF | TGTGCCAGCAGGTCCGCCCGGCTAGCGGAAAACATTCAGTACTTC
NA | TRBD2 | TRBJ2-5 | TRBV4-3 | CASSQDLSGLVKTQYF | TGCGCCAGCAGCCAAGATCTCTCGGGACTAGTAAAGACCCAGTACTTC
NA | TRBD1 | TRBJ1-2 | TRBV19 | CASSIGGQFKTYGYTF | TGTGCCAGTAGTATTGGGGGACAGTTCAAGACCTATGGCTACACCTTC
NA | NA | TRBJ1-5 | TRBV5-6 | CASSLMGPWSNQPQHF | TGTGCCAGCAGCTTGATGGGCCCCTGGTCTAATCAGCCCCAGCATTTT
NA | TRBD1 | TRBJ2-4 | TRBV2 | CASLGTGTGLSKNIQYF | TGTGCCAGCCTTGGGACCGGGACAGGGTTGTCCAAAAACATTCAGTACTTC
once | NA | TRBJ1-1 | TRBV7-3 | CASSLGPGKRAFF | TGTGCCAGCAGCTTGGGGCCGGGCAAGCGGGCTTTCTTT
few | NA | TRBJ2-7 | TRBV4-1 | CASSQGVGGYEQYF | TGCGCCAGCAGCCAAGGGGTAGGTGGCTACGAGCAGTACTTC
NA | TRBD1 | TRBJ2-5 | TRBV6-5 | CASRQDRAETQYF | TGTGCCAGCAGACAGGACAGGGCGGAGACCCAGTACTTC
NA | NA | TRBJ2-1 | TRBV19 | CASSMGHEQFF | TGTGCCAGTAGTATGGGTCATGAGCAGTTCTTC
NA | NA | TRBJ2-5 | TRBV7-9 | CASSLVGRLETQYF | TGTGCCAGCAGCTTAGTAGGCAGGTTGGAGACCCAGTACTTC
NA | NA | TRBJ1-3 | TRBV9 | CASSPISSRRSGNTIYF | TGTGCCAGCAGCCCCATTTCTTCTCGGCGCTCTGGAAACACCATATATTTT
NA | TRBD2 | TRBJ2-1 | TRBV7-6 | CASRPPLLAGGPFNNEQFF | TGTGCCAGCAGGCCACCTTTATTAGCGGGGGGGCCCTTTAACAATGAGCAGTTCTTC
NA | TRBD2 | TRBJ2-3 | TRBV6-7 | CASRMTSGSDTDTQYF | TGTGCCAGCAGGATGACTAGCGGGTCGGACACAGATACGCAGTATTTT
NA | TRBD1 | TRBJ2-7 | TRBV6-5 | CASRRTGDRDEQYF | TGTGCCAGCAGGCGGACAGGTGATAGGGATGAGCAGTACTTC
NA | NA | TRBJ1-6 | TRBV7-6 | CASSPGAHMSSYNSPLHF | TGTGCCAGCAGCCCCGGGGCTCACATGAGCTCCTATAATTCACCCCTCCACTTT
NA | TRBD1 | TRBJ2-1 | TRBV11-3 | CASSCNRDRGRNEQFF | TGTGCCAGCAGCTGCAACCGGGACAGGGGTCGGAATGAGCAGTTCTTC
NA | NA | TRBJ2-1 | TRBV27 | CASSQKPRRVSNSYNEQFF | TGTGCCAGCAGCCAAAAGCCCCGTAGGGTCTCGAACTCCTACAATGAGCAGTTCTTC
NA | TRBD2 | TRBJ2-5 | TRBV5-1 | CASKIAGGGETQYF | TGCGCCAGCAAAATAGCGGGGGGGGGAGAGACCCAGTACTTC
NA | NA | TRBJ1-1 | TRBV5-3 | CARSLRRPDNGNTEAFF | TGTGCCAGAAGCTTGAGGAGGCCGGACAATGGGAACACTGAAGCTTTCTTT
NA | TRBD1 | TRBJ2-7 | TRBV6-5 | CASSYRETGGYEQYF | TGTGCCAGCAGTTACCGAGAAACAGGGGGCTACGAGCAGTACTTC
NA | NA | TRBJ2-5 | TRBV2 | CASSPSRETQYF | TGTGCCAGCAGTCCCTCCCGCGAGACCCAGTACTTC
NA | NA | TRBJ2-1 | TRBV4-1 | CASSQASGLEQFF | TGCGCCAGCAGCCAAGCTTCGGGACTCGAGCAGTTCTTC
NA | NA | TRBJ1-1 | TRBV10-3 | CAISEEGYQGTEAFF | TGTGCCATCAGTGAGGAGGGGTATCAGGGGACTGAAGCTTTCTTT
NA | NA | TRBJ1-2 | TRBV19 | CASLARGNGYTF | TGTGCCAGTCTCGCAAGAGGGAATGGCTACACCTTC
NA | NA | TRBJ2-1 | TRBV6-6 | CASSYPRGTDFNEQFF | TGTGCCAGCAGTTACCCCAGGGGAACAGACTTCAATGAGCAGTTCTTC
once | NA | TRBJ2-5 | TRBV25-1 | CASMTGKTQYF | TGTGCCAGCATGACGGGGAAGACCCAGTACTTC
NA | NA | TRBJ1-4 | TRBV28 | CASSLEGPDEKLFF | TGTGCCAGCAGTTTAGAAGGACCGGATGAAAAACTGTTTTTT
NA | NA | TRBJ1-3 | TRBV25-1 | CASSEEGRAGNTIYF | TGTGCCAGCAGTGAAGAGGGTAGGGCTGGAAACACCATATATTTT